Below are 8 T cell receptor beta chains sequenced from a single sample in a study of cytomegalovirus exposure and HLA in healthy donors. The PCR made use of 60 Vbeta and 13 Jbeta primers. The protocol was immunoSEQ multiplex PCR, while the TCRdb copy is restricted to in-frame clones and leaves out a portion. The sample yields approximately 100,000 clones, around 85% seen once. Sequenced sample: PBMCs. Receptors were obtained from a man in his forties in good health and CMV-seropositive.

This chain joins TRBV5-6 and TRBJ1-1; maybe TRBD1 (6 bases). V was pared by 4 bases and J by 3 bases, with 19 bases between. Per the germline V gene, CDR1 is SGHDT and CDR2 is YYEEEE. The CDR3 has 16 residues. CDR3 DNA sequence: TGTGCCAGCAGCAGACGCCTTGCAGGGGTGGACACTGAAGCTTTCTTT. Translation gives CASSRRLAGVDTEAFF.

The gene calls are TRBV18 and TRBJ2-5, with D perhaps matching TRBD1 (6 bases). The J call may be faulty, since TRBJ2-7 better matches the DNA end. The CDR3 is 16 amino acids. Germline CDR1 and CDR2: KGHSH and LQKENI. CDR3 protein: CASSPGRSTGTYEQYF. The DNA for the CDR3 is TGTGCCAGCTCACCGGGGCGGTCAACAGGGACCTACGAGCAGTACTTC.

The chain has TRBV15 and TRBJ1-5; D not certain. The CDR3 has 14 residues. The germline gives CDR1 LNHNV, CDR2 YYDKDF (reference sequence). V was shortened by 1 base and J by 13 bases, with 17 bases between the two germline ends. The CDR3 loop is CATSRVPGVETQHF. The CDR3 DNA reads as TGTGCCACCAGCAGAGTTCCCGGGGTTGAGACACAGCATTTT. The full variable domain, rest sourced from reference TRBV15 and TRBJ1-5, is DAMVIQNPRYQVTQFGKPVTLSCSQTLNHNVMYWYQQKSSQAPKLLFHYYDKDFNNEADTPDNFQSRRPNTSFCFLDIRSPGLGDTAMYLCATSRVPGVETQHFGDGTRLSIL.

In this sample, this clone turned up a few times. CDR3 DNA: TGTGCCAGCAGCGAGATTCATCGCGGCACTGAAGCTTTCTTT. Protein sequence: CASSEIHRGTEAFF. J is TRBJ1-1 and V is TRBV5-6; D is unclear. V was trimmed by 4 bases and J by 4 bases, leaving 14 bases between them. The CDR3 is 14 amino acids. Per the germline V gene, CDR1 is SGHDT and CDR2 is YYEEEE.

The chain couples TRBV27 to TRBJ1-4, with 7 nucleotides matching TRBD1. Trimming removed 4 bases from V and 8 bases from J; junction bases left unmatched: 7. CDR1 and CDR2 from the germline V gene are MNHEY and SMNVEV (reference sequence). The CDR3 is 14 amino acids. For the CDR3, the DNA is TGTGCCAGCAGTTCACAGGGGTGGGACGAAAAACTGTTTTTT. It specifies CASSSQGWDEKLFF.

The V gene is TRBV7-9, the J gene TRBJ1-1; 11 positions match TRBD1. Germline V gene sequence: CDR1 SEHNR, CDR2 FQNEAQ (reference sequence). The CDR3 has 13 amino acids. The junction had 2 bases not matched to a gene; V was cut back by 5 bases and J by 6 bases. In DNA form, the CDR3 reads TGTGCCAGCAGCGGACAGGGGGCCCCTGAAGCTTTCTTT. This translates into CASSGQGAPEAFF.

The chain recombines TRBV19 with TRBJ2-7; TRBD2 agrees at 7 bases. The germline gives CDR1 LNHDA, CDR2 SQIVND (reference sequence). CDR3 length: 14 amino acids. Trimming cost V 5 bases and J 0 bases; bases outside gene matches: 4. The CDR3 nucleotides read TGTGCCAGTAGTTTCAGCGGGGACTCCTACGAGCAGTACTTC. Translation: CASSFSGDSYEQYF.

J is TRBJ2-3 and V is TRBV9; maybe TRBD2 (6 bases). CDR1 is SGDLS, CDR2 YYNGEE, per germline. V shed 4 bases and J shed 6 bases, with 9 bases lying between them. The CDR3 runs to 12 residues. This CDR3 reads CASSPLADTQYF. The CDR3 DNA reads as TGTGCCAGCAGCCCTCTAGCGGATACGCAGTATTTT.